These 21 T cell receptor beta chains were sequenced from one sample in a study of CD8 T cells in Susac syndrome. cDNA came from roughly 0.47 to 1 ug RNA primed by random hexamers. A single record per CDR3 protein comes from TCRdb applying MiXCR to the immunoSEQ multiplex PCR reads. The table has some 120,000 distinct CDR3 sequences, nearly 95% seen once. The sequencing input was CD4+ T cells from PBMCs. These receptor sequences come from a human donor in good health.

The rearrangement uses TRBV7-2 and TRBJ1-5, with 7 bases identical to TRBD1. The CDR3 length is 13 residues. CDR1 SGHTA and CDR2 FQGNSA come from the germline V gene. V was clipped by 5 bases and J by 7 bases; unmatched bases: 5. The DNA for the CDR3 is TGTGCCAGCAGCCCGACAGGGCCCCAGCCCCAGCATTTT. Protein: CASSPTGPQPQHF.

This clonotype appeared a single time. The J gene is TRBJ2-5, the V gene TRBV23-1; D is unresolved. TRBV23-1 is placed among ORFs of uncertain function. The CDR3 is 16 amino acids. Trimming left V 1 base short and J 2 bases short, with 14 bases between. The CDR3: CASSQFGPEVQETQYF. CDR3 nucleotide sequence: TGCGCCAGCAGTCAATTCGGGCCAGAAGTTCAAGAGACCCAGTACTTC.

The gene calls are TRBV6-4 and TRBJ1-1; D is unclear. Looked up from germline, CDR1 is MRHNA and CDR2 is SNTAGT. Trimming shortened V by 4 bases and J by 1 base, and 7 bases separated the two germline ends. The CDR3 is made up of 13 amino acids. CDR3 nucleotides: TGTGCCAGCAGTGCACGGGAGAACACTGAAGCTTTCTTT. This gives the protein CASSARENTEAFF.

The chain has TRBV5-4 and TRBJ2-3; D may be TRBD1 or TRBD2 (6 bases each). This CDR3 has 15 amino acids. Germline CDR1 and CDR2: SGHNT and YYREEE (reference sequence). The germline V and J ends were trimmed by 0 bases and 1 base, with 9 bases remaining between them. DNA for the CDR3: TGTGCCAGCAGCTTGGCGGGGGCTGGCACAGATACGCAGTATTTT. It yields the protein CASSLAGAGTDTQYF. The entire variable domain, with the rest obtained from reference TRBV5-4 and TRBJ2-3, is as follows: ETGVTQSPTHLIKTRGQQVTLRCSSQSGHNTVSWYQQALGQGPQFIFQYYREEENGRGNFPPRFSGLQFPNYSSELNVNALELDDSALYLCASSLAGAGTDTQYFGPGTRLTVL.

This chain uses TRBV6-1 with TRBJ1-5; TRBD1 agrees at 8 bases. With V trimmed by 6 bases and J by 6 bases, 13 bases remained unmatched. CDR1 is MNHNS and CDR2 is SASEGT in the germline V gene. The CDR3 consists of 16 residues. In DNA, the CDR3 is TGTGCCAGCAGCCTCTCCAGGGGGCTCTCGAGTCAGCCCCAGCATTTT. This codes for CASSLSRGLSSQPQHF.

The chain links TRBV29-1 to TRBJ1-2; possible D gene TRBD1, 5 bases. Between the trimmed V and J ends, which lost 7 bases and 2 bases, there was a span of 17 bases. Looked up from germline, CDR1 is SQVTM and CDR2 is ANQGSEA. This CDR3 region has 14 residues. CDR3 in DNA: TGCAGCGGCGGGGCCGGGACGGCAAACTATGGCTACACCTTC. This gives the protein CSGGAGTANYGYTF.

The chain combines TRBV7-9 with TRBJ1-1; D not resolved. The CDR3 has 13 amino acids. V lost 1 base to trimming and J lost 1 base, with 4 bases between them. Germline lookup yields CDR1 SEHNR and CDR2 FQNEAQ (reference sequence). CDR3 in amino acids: CASSLEPNTEAFF. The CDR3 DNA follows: TGTGCCAGCAGCTTAGAGCCGAACACTGAAGCTTTCTTT.

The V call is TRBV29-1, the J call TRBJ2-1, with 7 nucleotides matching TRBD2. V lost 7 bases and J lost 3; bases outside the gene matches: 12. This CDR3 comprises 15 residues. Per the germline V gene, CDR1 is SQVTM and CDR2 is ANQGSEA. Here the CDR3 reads CSAPGGPSGYNEQFF. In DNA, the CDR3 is TGCAGCGCCCCCGGGGGTCCTAGCGGCTACAATGAGCAGTTCTTC.

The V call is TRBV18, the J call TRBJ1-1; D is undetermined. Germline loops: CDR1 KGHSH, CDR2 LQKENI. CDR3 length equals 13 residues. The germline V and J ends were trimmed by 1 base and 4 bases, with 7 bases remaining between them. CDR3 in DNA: TGTGCCAGCTCACCACAGGGAAGCACTGAAGCTTTCTTT. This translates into CASSPQGSTEAFF.

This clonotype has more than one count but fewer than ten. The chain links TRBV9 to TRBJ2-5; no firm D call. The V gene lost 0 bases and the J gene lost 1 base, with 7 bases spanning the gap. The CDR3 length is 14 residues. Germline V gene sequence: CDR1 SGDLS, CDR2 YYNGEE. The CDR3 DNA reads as TGTGCCAGCAGCGTAGGAACGGTCCAAGAGACCCAGTACTTC. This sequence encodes CASSVGTVQETQYF.

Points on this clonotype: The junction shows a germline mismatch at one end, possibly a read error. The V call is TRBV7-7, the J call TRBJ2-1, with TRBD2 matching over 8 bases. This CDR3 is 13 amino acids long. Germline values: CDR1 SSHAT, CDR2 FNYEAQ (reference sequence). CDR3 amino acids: CASSRTSMDEQFF. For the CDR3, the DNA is TGTGCTAGCAGCCGGACTAGCATGGATGAGCAGTTCTTC.

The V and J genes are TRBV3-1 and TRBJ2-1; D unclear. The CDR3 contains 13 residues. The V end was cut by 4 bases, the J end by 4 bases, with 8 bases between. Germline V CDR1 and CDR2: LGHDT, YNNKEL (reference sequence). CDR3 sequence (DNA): TGTGCCAGCAGCCCCGACCGATACAATGAGCAGTTCTTC. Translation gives CASSPDRYNEQFF.

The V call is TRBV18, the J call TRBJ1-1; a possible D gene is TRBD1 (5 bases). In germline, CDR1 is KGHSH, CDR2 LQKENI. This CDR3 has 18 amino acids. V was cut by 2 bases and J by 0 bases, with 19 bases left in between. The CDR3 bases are TGTGCCAGCTCACCATCATCAGGGACTGGCTTGATGAACACTGAAGCTTTCTTT. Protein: CASSPSSGTGLMNTEAFF. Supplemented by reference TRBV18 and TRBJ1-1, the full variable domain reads NAGVMQNPRHLVRRRGQEARLRCSPMKGHSHVYWYRQLPEEGLKFMVYLQKENIIDESGMPKERFSAEFPKEGPSILRIQQVVRGDSAAYFCASSPSSGTGLMNTEAFFGQGTRLTVV.

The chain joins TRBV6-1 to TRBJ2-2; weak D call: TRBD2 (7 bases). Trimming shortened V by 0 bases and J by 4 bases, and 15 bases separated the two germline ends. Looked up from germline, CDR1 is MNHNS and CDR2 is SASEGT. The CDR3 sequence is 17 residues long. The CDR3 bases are TGTGCCAGCAGTGAAGCCTTAGGGGGGGCGGTCACCGGGGAGCTGTTTTTT. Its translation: CASSEALGGAVTGELFF.

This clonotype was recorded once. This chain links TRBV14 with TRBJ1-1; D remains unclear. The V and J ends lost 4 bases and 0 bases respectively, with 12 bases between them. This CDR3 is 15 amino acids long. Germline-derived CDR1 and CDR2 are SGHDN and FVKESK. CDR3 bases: TGTGCCAGCAGCCGGGAGGTTACGGTGAACACTGAAGCTTTCTTT. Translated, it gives CASSREVTVNTEAFF.

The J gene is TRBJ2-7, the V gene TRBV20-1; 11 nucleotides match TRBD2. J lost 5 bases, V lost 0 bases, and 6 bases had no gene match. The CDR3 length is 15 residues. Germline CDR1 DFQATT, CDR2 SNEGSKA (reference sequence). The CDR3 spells CSARDRVAGGNEQYF. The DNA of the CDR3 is TGCAGTGCTAGAGACCGGGTAGCGGGAGGGAACGAGCAGTACTTC.

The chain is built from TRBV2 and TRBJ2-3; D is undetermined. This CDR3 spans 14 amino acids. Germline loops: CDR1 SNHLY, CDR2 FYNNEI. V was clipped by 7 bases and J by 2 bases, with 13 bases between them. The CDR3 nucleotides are TGTGCCAGCAACGCTGAGCGATCCACAGATACGCAGTATTTT. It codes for CASNAERSTDTQYF.

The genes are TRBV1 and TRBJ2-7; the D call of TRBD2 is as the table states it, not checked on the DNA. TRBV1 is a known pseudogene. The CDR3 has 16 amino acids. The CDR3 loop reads CTSSQDGSGRPYEQYF. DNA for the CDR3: TGCACCAGCAGCCAAGATGGAAGCGGGAGGCCATACGAGCAGTACTTC.

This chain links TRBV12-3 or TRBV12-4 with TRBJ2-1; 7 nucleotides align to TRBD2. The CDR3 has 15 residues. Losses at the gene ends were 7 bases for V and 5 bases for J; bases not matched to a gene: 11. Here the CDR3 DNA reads TGTGCCAGCACCCCTCCGGCGGGAGTGGACAATGAGCAGTTCTTC. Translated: CASTPPAGVDNEQFF.

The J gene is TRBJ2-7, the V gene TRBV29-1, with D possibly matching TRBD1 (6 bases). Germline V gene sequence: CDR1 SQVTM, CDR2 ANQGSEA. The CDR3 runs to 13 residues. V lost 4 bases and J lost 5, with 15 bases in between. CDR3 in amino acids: CSVASGVSNEQYF. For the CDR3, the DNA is TGCAGCGTTGCCTCAGGGGTTTCTAACGAGCAGTACTTC.

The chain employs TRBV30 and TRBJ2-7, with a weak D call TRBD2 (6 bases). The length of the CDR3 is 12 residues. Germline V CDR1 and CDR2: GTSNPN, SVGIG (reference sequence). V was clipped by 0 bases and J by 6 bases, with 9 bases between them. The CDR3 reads CAWSVTSSEQYF. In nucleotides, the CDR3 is TGTGCCTGGAGTGTTACTAGCTCCGAGCAGTACTTC. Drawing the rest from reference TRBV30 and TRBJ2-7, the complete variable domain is SQTIHQWPATLVQPVGSPLSLECTVEGTSNPNLYWYRQAAGRGLQLLFYSVGIGQISSEVPQNLSASRPQDRQFILSSKKLLLSDSGFYLCAWSVTSSEQYFGPGTRLTVT.